This T cell receptor (beta chain) was sequenced during a study of technical replicates of blood from several donors. Data came from immunoSEQ multiplex PCR; TCRdb stores just in-frame clones and leaves some out. The table shows around 53,000 clones, with 70% to 90% occurring only once. This clonotype originated in a human donor in good health. Some clones in this sample may be carry-over from other donors' samples. Sequences were obtained from PBMCs.

The CDR3 nucleotides are TGTGCCAGCAGTTACGACATCTGGGCGTCTGAAGCTTTCTTT. Translated: CASSYDIWASEAFF. The genes are TRBV6-5 and TRBJ1-1, with no clear D. The length of the CDR3 is 14 residues. V was clipped by 2 bases and J by 6 bases, with 13 bases between them. The germline V gene encodes CDR1 MNHEY and CDR2 SVGAGI.